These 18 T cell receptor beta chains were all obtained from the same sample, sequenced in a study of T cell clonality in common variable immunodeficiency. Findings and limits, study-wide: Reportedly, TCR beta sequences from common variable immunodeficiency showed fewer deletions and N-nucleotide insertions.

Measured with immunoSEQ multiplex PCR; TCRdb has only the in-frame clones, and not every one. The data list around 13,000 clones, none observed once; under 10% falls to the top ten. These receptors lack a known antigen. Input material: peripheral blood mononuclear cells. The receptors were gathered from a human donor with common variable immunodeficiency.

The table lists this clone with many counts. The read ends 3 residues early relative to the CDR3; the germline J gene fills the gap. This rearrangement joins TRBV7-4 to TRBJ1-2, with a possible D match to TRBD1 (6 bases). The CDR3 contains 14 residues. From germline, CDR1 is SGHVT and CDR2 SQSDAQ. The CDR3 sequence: CASSRGGLGVVYTF. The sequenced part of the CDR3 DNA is TGTGCCAGCAGCCGAGGGGGATTGGGGGTGGTT.

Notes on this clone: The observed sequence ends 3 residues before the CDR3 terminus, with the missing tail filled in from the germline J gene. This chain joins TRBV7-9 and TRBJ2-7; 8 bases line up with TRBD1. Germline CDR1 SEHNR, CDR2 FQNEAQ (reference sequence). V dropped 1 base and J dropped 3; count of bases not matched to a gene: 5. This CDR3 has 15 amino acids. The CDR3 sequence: CASSLGGTGVYEQYF. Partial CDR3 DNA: TGTGCCAGCAGCTTAGGCGGGACAGGAGTCTACGAG.

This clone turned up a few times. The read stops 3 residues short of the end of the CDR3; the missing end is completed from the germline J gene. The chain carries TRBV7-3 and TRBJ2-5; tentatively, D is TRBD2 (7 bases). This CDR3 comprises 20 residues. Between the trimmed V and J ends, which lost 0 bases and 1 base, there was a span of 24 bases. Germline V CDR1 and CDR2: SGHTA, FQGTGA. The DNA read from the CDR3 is TGTGCCAGCAGCTTAACAGGTCGGGGGGCTCACCCCGGGGCCCAAGAGACC. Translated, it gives CASSLTGRGAHPGAQET. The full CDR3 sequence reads CASSLTGRGAHPGAQETQYF.

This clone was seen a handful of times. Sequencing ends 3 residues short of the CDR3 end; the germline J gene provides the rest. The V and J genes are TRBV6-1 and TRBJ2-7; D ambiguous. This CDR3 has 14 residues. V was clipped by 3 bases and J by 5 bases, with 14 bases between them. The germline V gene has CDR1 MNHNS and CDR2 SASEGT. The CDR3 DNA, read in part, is TGTGCCAGCAGTGAGGTGGGTCGGGTTAACGAG. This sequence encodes CASSEVGRVNE. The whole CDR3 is CASSEVGRVNEQYF.

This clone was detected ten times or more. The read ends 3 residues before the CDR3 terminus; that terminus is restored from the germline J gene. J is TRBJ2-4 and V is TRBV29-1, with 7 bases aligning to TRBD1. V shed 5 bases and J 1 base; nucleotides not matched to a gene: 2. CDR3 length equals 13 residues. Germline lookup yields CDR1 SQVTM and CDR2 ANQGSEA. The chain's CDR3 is CSVLQGAKNIQYF. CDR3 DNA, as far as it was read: TGCAGCGTTTTACAGGGGGCCAAAAACATT.

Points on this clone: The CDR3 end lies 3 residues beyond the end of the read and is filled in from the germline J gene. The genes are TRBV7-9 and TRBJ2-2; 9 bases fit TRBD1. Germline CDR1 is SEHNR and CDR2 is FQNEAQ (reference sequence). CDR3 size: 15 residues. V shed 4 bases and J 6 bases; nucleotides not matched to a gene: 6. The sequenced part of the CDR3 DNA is TGTGCCAGCAGCTCAAAGGGACAGGGAGCCGGGGAG. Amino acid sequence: CASSSKGQGAGE. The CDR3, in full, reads CASSSKGQGAGELFF. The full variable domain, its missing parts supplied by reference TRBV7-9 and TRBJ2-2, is DTGVSQNPRHKITKRGQNVTFRCDPISEHNRLYWYRQTLGQGPEFLTYFQNEAQLEKSRLLSDRFSAERPKGSFSTLEIQRTEQGDSAMYLCASSSKGQGAGELFFGEGSRLTVL.

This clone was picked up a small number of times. This CDR3 is CASRRDSTQETQYF. The sequenced part of the CDR3 DNA is TGTGCCAGCAGACGGGACTCAACACAAGAGACC. V and J are TRBV7-2 and TRBJ2-5; the D gene is possibly TRBD2 (6 bases). The CDR3 is cut off 3 residues early in the read; its end comes from the germline J gene. Germline V gene lookup returns CDR1 SGHTA and CDR2 FQGNSA. V was trimmed by 6 bases and J by 2 bases, leaving 13 bases between them. The CDR3 covers 14 residues.

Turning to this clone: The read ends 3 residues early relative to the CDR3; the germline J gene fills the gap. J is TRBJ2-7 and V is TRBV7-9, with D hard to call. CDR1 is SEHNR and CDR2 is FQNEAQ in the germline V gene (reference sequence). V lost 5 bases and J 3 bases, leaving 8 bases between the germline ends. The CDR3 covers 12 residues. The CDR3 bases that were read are TGTGCCAGCAGCCTCACGGGCTACGAG. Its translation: CASSLTGYE. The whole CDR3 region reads CASSLTGYEQYF.

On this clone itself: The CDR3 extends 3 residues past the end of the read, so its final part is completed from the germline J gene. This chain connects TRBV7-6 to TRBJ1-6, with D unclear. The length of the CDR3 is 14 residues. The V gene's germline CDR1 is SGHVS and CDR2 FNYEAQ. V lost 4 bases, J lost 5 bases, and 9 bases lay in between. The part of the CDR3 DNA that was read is TGTGCCAGCAGCTCCCGGGGTGATAATTCACCC. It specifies CASSSRGDNSP. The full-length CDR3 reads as CASSSRGDNSPLHF.

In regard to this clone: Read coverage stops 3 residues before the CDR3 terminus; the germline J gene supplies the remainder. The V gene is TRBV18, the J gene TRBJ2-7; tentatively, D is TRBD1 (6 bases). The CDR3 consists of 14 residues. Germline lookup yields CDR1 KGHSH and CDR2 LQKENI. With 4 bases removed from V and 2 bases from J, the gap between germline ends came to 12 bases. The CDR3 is CASSRQGTTYEQYF. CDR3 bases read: TGTGCCAGCTCACGGCAGGGGACCACCTACGAG.

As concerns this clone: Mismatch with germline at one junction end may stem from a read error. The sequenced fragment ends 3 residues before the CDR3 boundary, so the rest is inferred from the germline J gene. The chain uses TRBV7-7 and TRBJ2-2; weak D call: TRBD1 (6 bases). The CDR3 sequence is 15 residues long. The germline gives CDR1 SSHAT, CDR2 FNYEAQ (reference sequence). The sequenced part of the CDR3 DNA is TGTGCTAGCAGCTTAGGACAGTCTTTAACCGGGGAG. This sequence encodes CASSLGQSLTGE. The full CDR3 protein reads CASSLGQSLTGELFF.

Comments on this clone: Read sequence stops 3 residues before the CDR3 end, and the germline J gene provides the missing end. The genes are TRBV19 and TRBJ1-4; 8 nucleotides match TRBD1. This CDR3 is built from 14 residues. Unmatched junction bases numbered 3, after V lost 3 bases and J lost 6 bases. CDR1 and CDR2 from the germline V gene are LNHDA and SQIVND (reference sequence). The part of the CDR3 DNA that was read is TGTGCCAGTAGTATGGACAGGGCGGATGAAAAA. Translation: CASSMDRADEK. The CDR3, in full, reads CASSMDRADEKLFF.

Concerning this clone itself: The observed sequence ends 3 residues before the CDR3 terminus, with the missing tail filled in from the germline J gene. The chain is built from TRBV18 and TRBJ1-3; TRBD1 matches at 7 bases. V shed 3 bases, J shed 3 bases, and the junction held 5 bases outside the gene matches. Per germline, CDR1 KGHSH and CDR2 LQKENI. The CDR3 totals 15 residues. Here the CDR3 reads CASSPTGSSGNTIYF. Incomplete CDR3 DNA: TGTGCCAGCTCACCGACAGGGTCAAGTGGAAACACC.

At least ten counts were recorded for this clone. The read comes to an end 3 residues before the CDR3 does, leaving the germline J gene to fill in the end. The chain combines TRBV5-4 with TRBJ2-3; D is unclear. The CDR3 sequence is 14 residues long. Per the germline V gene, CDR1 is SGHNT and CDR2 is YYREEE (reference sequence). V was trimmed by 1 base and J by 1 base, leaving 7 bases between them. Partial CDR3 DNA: TGTGCCAGCAGCTTGAGGGCCGGCACAGATACG. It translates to CASSLRAGTDT. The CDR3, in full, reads CASSLRAGTDTQYF.

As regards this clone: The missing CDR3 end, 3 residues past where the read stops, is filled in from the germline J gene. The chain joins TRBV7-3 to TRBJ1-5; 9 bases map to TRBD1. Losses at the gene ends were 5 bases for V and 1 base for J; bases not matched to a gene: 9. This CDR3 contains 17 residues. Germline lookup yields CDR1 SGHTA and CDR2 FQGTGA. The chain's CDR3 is CASSRPGQGVSNQPQHF. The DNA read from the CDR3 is TGTGCCAGCAGCCGACCGGGACAGGGAGTAAGCAATCAGCCC.

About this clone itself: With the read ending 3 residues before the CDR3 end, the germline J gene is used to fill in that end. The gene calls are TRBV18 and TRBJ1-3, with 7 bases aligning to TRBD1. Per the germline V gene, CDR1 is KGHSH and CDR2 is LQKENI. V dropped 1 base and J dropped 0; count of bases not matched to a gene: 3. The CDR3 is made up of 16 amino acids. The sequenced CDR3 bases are TGTGCCAGCTCACCACAGGGGGCCAACTCTGGAAACACC. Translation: CASSPQGANSGNT. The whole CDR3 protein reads CASSPQGANSGNTIYF.

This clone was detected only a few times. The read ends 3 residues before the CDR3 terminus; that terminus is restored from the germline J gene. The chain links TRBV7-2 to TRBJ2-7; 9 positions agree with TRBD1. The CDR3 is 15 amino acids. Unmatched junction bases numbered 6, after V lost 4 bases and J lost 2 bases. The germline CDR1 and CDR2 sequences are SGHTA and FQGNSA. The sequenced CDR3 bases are TGTGCCAGCAGCTCCGACAGGGGGAGTCCCTACGAG. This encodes CASSSDRGSPYE. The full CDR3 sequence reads CASSSDRGSPYEQYF.

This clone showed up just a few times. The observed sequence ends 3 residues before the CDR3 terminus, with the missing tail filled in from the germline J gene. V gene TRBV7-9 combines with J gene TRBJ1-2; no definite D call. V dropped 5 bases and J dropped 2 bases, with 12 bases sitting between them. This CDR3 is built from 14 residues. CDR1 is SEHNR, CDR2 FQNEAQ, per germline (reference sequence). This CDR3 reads CASSPHTVNYGYTF. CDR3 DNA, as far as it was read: TGTGCCAGCAGCCCACACACCGTGAACTATGGC.